The rows below give T cell receptor beta chains drawn from one sample of a study of blood T cells in healthy people across ages. TCRdb reprocessed the 5' RACE reads with MiXCR, giving one entry per CDR3 protein. Among approximately 800,000 distinct CDR3 sequences, roughly 34% were seen once, and the ten largest hold under 15%. Sequenced sample: blood. These receptors were taken from a man between 18 and 35 years old in good health. The CDR3 runs from the conserved cysteine through the conserved F or W. A D gene is named only where the DNA matches it firmly. A clone size is listed for some rows: how often the clone was seen (once, few, many), or a class if it is expanded.

j_call,d_call,clone_size,v_call,cdr3_aa,cdr3_nt
TRBJ1-5,TRBD1,many,TRBV3-1,CASSPGAGGFQPQHF,TGTGCCAGCAGCCCGGGGGCAGGGGGCTTTCAGCCCCAGCATTTT
TRBJ1-1,TRBD1,.,TRBV5-1,CASSSQGAQSTEAFF,TGCGCCAGCAGCTCACAGGGGGCGCAGAGCACTGAAGCTTTCTTT
TRBJ2-3,TRBD1,.,TRBV12-3/TRBV12-4,CATEPPGQATDTQYF,TGTGCCACAGAACCTCCGGGACAGGCCACAGATACGCAGTATTTT
TRBJ1-5,TRBD1,few,TRBV4-1,CASSQGAAINQPQHF,TGCGCCAGCAGTCAGGGGGCGGCCATAAATCAGCCCCAGCATTTT
TRBJ2-5,TRBD1,.,TRBV4-1,CASSQWTGVGETQYF,TGCGCCAGCAGCCAATGGACAGGTGTCGGCGAGACCCAGTACTTC
TRBJ2-3,.,many,TRBV29-1,CSGGQGFADTQYF,TGCAGCGGTGGGCAGGGGTTCGCAGATACGCAGTATTTT
TRBJ2-1,.,.,TRBV6-2/TRBV6-3,CASSDPDSYNEQFF,TGTGCCAGCAGTGACCCGGACAGCTACAATGAGCAGTTCTTC
TRBJ2-2,.,few,TRBV12-3/TRBV12-4,CASSPTPESTGELFF,TGTGCCAGCAGTCCCACCCCCGAAAGCACCGGGGAGCTGTTTTTT
TRBJ2-7,.,.,TRBV5-6,CASSQLTGFGYNEQYF,TGTGCCAGCAGCCAACTCACAGGGTTCGGCTACAATGAGCAGTACTTC
TRBJ1-2,.,.,TRBV4-2,CASSPGADGYTF,TGTGCCAGCAGCCCCGGAGCTGATGGCTACACCTTC
TRBJ2-3,.,many,TRBV20-1,CSASQRSYTDTQYF,TGCAGTGCTTCCCAGCGGTCTTACACAGATACGCAGTATTTT
TRBJ2-3,.,many,TRBV12-3/TRBV12-4,CASVNTDTQYF,TGTGCCAGCGTTAACACAGATACGCAGTATTTT
TRBJ2-5,.,.,TRBV6-1,CASSVNIQETQYF,TGTGCCAGCAGTGTGAATATTCAAGAGACCCAGTACTTC
TRBJ1-5,.,.,TRBV6-2/TRBV6-3,CASSYSTVVQPQHF,TGTGCCAGCAGTTACTCAACAGTGGTTCAGCCCCAGCATTTT
TRBJ2-7,TRBD2,.,TRBV4-1,CASSQDGERGVSSYEQYF,TGCGCCAGCAGCCAAGATGGAGAGCGGGGGGTAAGCTCCTACGAGCAGTACTTC
TRBJ1-2,TRBD1,.,TRBV6-5,CASRWDRGYGYTF,TGTGCCAGCAGATGGGACAGGGGATATGGCTACACCTTC
TRBJ2-1,TRBD2,.,TRBV5-1,CASSWEAGNGIEQFF,TGCGCCAGCAGCTGGGAAGCGGGGAACGGAATTGAGCAGTTCTTC
TRBJ1-4,.,.,TRBV27,CASSAEGSEKLFF,TGTGCCAGCAGTGCTGAGGGTAGTGAAAAACTGTTTTTT
TRBJ2-3,.,.,TRBV15,CATSKPDSPGDTQYF,TGTGCCACCAGCAAACCCGATTCCCCGGGGGATACGCAGTATTTT
TRBJ1-2,.,once,TRBV7-2,CASSLEGSYDYGYTF,TGTGCCAGCAGCTTAGAGGGGAGTTACGACTATGGCTACACCTTC
TRBJ1-1,.,.,TRBV6-5,CASSYSGREAFF,TGTGCCAGCAGTTACTCGGGCAGGGAAGCTTTCTTT
TRBJ1-1,.,.,TRBV5-5,CASSSEWATFTEAFF,TGTGCCAGCAGCTCTGAGTGGGCGACCTTTACTGAAGCTTTCTTT
TRBJ2-1,TRBD2,.,TRBV20-1,CSARVRGGNNEQFF,TGCAGTGCTAGAGTGCGGGGGGGTAACAATGAGCAGTTCTTC
TRBJ1-2,.,.,TRBV11-2,CASSLAPGAYPNYGYTF,TGTGCCAGCAGCTTAGCCCCCGGCGCCTACCCGAACTATGGCTACACCTTC
TRBJ2-7,TRBD1,few,TRBV14,CASSRDRYYEQYF,TGTGCCAGCAGCCGGGACAGATACTACGAGCAGTACTTC